A selection of T cell receptor beta chains follows, all from one sample in a study of blood T cell repertoires in COVID-19. The table came from immunoSEQ multiplex PCR; TCRdb's copy has only in-frame clones and leaves some out. Of about 190,000 clones in the sample, less than 85% were seen once. The sample was peripheral blood. The receptor source for this set is a man aged 50-59 years who had recovered from COVID-19. The CDR3 runs from the conserved cysteine through the conserved F or W. The size entry is marked missing in some rows and otherwise reads once, few, many or a size class.

TRBV6-5,.,TRBJ2-1,15,CASSYDRGTYNEQFF
TRBV20-1,few,TRBJ2-7,16,CSASNVDGSRYNEQYF
TRBV28,.,TRBJ1-2,13,CASGEGQVYGYTF
TRBV11-3,.,TRBJ2-1,11,CASSSQNEQFF
TRBV5-1,.,TRBJ2-3,15,CASSLVGGVTDTQYF
TRBV5-6,.,TRBJ2-7,16,CASSFIGTSGTDEQYF
TRBV19,.,TRBJ1-5,15,CASRNPTGDNQPQHF
TRBV5-4,.,TRBJ2-1,16,CASSPQPGLAGNEQFF
TRBV4-2,.,TRBJ1-2,13,CASSQRDTGGYTF
TRBV28,.,TRBJ2-3,19,CASKVPTGTSGVNTDTQYF
TRBV5-1,.,TRBJ2-3,14,CASTATSATDTQYF
TRBV28,.,TRBJ1-2,15,CASSLWGTGGHGYTF
TRBV19,.,TRBJ2-1,16,CASRTSGGLSYNEQFF
TRBV7-3,.,TRBJ2-3,14,CASSSLTGTDTQYF
TRBV5-6,.,TRBJ2-1,15,CASSPRLGSYNEQFF
TRBV5-1,few,TRBJ2-7,15,CASSLGRGKSGEQYF
TRBV7-2,.,TRBJ2-5,12,CASSFSGETQYF
TRBV25-1,.,TRBJ2-1,15,CASRSGHTTYNEQFF
TRBV27,.,TRBJ2-7,14,CASSLSGTEREQYF
TRBV7-8,.,TRBJ2-1,18,CASSLVLPGTRIYNEQFF
TRBV15,.,TRBJ1-3,16,CATSTPGGSSGNTIYF
TRBV30,.,TRBJ2-3,16,CAWDTSLAGGADTQYF
TRBV7-2,.,TRBJ2-5,14,CASSRGLIQETQYF
TRBV23-1,.,TRBJ1-2,19,CASSHGTGEPLLSNYGYTF
TRBV6-2/TRBV6-3,.,TRBJ2-1,15,CASSLRQIPYNEQFF
TRBV5-1,few,TRBJ2-6,16,CASSLTGTSGANVLTF
TRBV5-4,.,TRBJ2-3,15,CASSLSGTTTDTQYF
TRBV6-5,.,TRBJ1-6,15,CASTPQGAHDSPLHF
TRBV30,.,TRBJ1-3,12,CASTASGNTIYF
TRBV28,.,TRBJ2-4,14,CASSPQGDKNIQYF
TRBV23-1,once,TRBJ1-5,16,CASSQSFSAGCQPQHF
TRBV2,.,TRBJ1-1,14,CASRGGAGNTEAFF
TRBV24-1,.,TRBJ2-2,13,CATSETGDGELFF
TRBV27,.,TRBJ2-7,15,CASSPHSGRASEQYF
TRBV10-3,.,TRBJ2-7,16,CAISETYGTGPIGQYF
TRBV25-1,.,TRBJ2-1,16,CASSEQERITYNEQFF
TRBV4-1,.,TRBJ1-1,15,CASSQEANWATEAFF
TRBV10-2,.,TRBJ2-7,16,CASSESGGGGTYEQYF
TRBV3-1/TRBV3-2,.,TRBJ2-4,14,CASTGQGTKNIQYF
TRBV27,once,TRBJ1-5,14,CASSADRGHQPQHF
TRBV5-6,.,TRBJ2-5,14,CASSLAGQRETQYF
TRBV25-1,once,TRBJ1-3,12,CATRASGNTIYF
TRBV4-1,.,TRBJ2-5,14,CASSGGGRGETQYF
TRBV30,.,TRBJ2-2,15,CAWSRWEGLTGELFF
TRBV30,.,TRBJ1-2,13,CAWEKKGAGSYTF
TRBV19,.,TRBJ2-1,16,CASSFTSRGSDNEQFF
TRBV29-1,.,TRBJ2-1,11,CSGRDYNEQFF
TRBV6-5,.,TRBJ1-3,12,CASSSPGNTIYF
TRBV5-1,once,TRBJ2-1,17,CASSLIESGGPSAEQFF
TRBV12-5,.,TRBJ2-1,17,CASGLRRQARSYNEQFF
TRBV30,few,TRBJ2-5,15,CAWSHPGVAGETQYF
TRBV5-1,.,TRBJ1-4,15,CASSLGTGYHEKLFF
TRBV19,.,TRBJ2-3,17,CASSIVPRGWGTDTQYF
TRBV27,.,TRBJ1-1,13,CASRTGRYTEAFF
TRBV7-3,.,TRBJ2-1,16,CASSPSALGTYNEQFF
TRBV7-9,.,TRBJ2-7,14,CASSRDRQTYEQYF
TRBV2,.,TRBJ2-5,15,CASSGRAGDQETQYF
TRBV18,.,TRBJ1-1,15,CASSPGTGLDTEAFF
TRBV30,once,TRBJ2-7,13,CAWHRQGPYEQYF